This T cell receptor beta chain was captured in a study of T cell repertoires in cytomegalovirus infection. The CDR3 contains 16 residues. CDR1 and CDR2 from the germline V gene are SQVTM and ANQGSEA. V lost 3 bases to trimming and J lost 7 bases, with 22 bases between them. TCRdb re-derived calls from the reads in MiXCR, one entry per CDR3 protein. The sample yields fewer than 700,000 distinct CDR3 sequences, approximately 25% seen once. Specimen: CD8+ T cells from PBMCs. The source is a human donor in good health (CMV status not recorded). Some clones in this sample may be carry-over from other donors' samples. The rearrangement joins TRBV29-1 to TRBJ2-1, with D possibly being TRBD1 (7 bases). This chain's CDR3 is CSVDAGGKGGVNEQFF. In DNA, the CDR3 is TGCAGCGTTGATGCAGGGGGAAAGGGGGGAGTAAATGAGCAGTTCTTC.